This entry lists 26 T cell receptor beta chains sequenced from one sample in a study of blood T cells in healthy people across ages. Together with a sample-barcoded 5' primer, a J-beta primer mix was included in a second PCR lasting about 6 to 11 cycles. TCRdb fed the 5' RACE reads into MiXCR, producing one record per CDR3 protein. The profile shows 1.8 million or so distinct CDR3 sequences, about two fifths of them singletons. The specimen was blood. The source of these receptors is a human donor in good health.

This clonotype has a count of ten or more. This clone may be a read error of a much larger clone one base away. The gene calls are TRBV12-3 or TRBV12-4 and TRBJ2-5; 9 bases align to TRBD1. The CDR3 totals 14 residues. Trimming at V came to 6 bases and at J to 4 bases, leaving 6 bases not matched to a gene. CDR3 amino acids: CASRGTGRRETQYF. CDR3 nucleotides: TGTGCCAGCAGGGGGACAGGGCGAAGAGAGACCCAGTACTTC.

For this clonotype: Its ends do not fully match the called genes, so a read error is possible. CDR3: CTSSYRTGPYNEQFF. CDR3 bases: TGTACCAGCAGTTATAGGACAGGGCCCTACAATGAGCAGTTCTTC. The rearrangement links TRBV12-3 or TRBV12-4 to TRBJ2-1; 8 bases match TRBD1. CDR3 length: 15 amino acids.

This clonotype has more than one count but fewer than ten. This chain uses TRBV20-1 with TRBJ2-2, with D perhaps being TRBD1 or TRBD2 (5 bases each). The CDR3 length is 12 residues. With 5 bases removed from V and 6 bases from J, the gap between germline ends came to 10 bases. CDR1 and CDR2 from the germline V gene are DFQATT and SNEGSKA (reference sequence). The CDR3 nucleotides read TGCAGTGCTGCCCGGGGCGCCGGGGAGCTGTTTTTT. It translates to CSAARGAGELFF.

This clonotype was found a few times. V is TRBV6-5 and J is TRBJ1-2; 7 nucleotides align to TRBD1. Germline V gene lookup returns CDR1 MNHEY and CDR2 SVGAGI. The CDR3 totals 16 residues. V lost 6 bases and J lost 0; bases outside the gene matches: 10. CDR3 amino acids: CASRPLTGEANYGYTF. DNA for the CDR3: TGTGCCAGCAGACCCCTCACAGGGGAAGCTAACTATGGCTACACCTTC.

This clonotype was recorded only once. This may arise from a read error, as a much more abundant clone is one base away. The J gene is TRBJ2-7, the V gene TRBV6-5; a possible D gene is TRBD1 (6 bases). The CDR3 contains 11 residues. Germline values: CDR1 MNHEY, CDR2 SVGAGI. This chain's CDR3 is CTSTGNYEQYF. The CDR3 bases are TGTACCAGCACAGGGAACTACGAGCAGTACTTC.

Concerning this clonotype: Germline is not matched at one junction end, which may reflect a read error. The rearrangement joins TRBV20-1 to TRBJ2-6; D may be TRBD1 (5 bases). CDR3 length: 16 amino acids. Germline CDR1 is DFQATT and CDR2 is SNEGSKA (reference sequence). CDR3 sequence: CSARDRRISGANVRTF. CDR3 sequence (DNA): TGCAGTGCTAGAGATCGGAGAATCTCTGGGGCCAACGTCCGGACTTTC.

This clonotype occurred a few times. V and J are TRBV5-5 and TRBJ2-1; either TRBD1 or TRBD2 may supply D (5 bases each). Germline lookup yields CDR1 SGHKS and CDR2 YYEKEE (reference sequence). Trimming removed 7 bases at V and 9 bases at J, with 17 bases between. The CDR3 sequence is 13 residues long. Here the CDR3 DNA reads TGTGCCAGCTTCCTCCCCGGGGCGGGTGAGCAGTTCTTC. Protein: CASFLPGAGEQFF. Looking up the rest from reference TRBV5-5 and TRBJ2-1 gives the full variable domain: DAGVTQSPTHLIKTRGQQVTLRCSPISGHKSVSWYQQVLGQGPQFIFQYYEKEERGRGNFPDRFSARQFPNYSSELNVNALLLGDSALYLCASFLPGAGEQFFGPGTRLTVL.

The chain couples TRBV7-8 to TRBJ2-5; the D gene is possibly TRBD1 (6 bases). The J call is doubtful: the DNA matches TRBJ2-1 better. CDR1 and CDR2 (germline): SGHVS, FQNEAQ. The CDR3 is 17 amino acids. The CDR3 DNA is TGTGCCAGCAGCGATCACCGGGACACCTCGTACCAAGAGACCCAGTTCTTC. Residues: CASSDHRDTSYQETQFF.

The rearrangement links TRBV20-1 to TRBJ2-3; no firm D call. This CDR3 has 12 residues. Per germline, CDR1 DFQATT and CDR2 SNEGSKA (reference sequence). The CDR3 DNA follows: TGCAGCAGTGAACGGCGGACAGATACGCAGTATTTT. It is translated as CSSERRTDTQYF.

This clonotype has a handful of counts. The rearrangement joins TRBV7-3 to TRBJ2-1; TRBD1 is a possible D gene (6 bases). Trimming removed 5 bases at V and 6 bases at J, with 11 bases between. This CDR3 is 13 amino acids long. Germline V gene sequence: CDR1 SGHTA, CDR2 FQGTGA. CDR3 in amino acids: CASSRGYSNEQFF. CDR3 bases: TGTGCCAGCAGCAGGGGGTATTCCAATGAGCAGTTCTTC.

The V and J genes are TRBV18 and TRBJ2-7; no clear D. The CDR3 has 14 amino acids. Germline values: CDR1 KGHSH, CDR2 LQKENI. V gave up 6 bases and J gave up 3 bases, with 15 bases separating them. CDR3 amino acids: CASSPPTLRYEQYF. CDR3 coding DNA: TGTGCCAGCTCGCCCCCGACCCTGCGCTACGAGCAGTACTTC.

The CDR3: CASSLFVGESQPQHF. Written as DNA, the CDR3 is TGTGCCAGCAGCTTATTCGTCGGTGAGAGTCAGCCCCAGCATTTT. The chain combines TRBV7-2 with TRBJ1-5; no definite D call. From germline, CDR1 is SGHTA and CDR2 FQGNSA. Trimming shortened V by 2 bases and J by 6 bases, and 14 bases separated the two germline ends. The CDR3 consists of 15 residues.

This clonotype was detected ten times or more. The rearrangement joins TRBV20-1 to TRBJ2-7, with D possibly TRBD1 on 6 matching bases. Deletions cut 5 bases from V and 2 bases from J, with 13 bases between. This CDR3 comprises 13 residues. Germline values: CDR1 DFQATT, CDR2 SNEGSKA (reference sequence). DNA of the CDR3: TGCAGTGCTTCACAGGGTCTAGCCTACGAGCAGTACTTC. It yields the protein CSASQGLAYEQYF.

The chain joins TRBV6-2 or TRBV6-3 to TRBJ2-7; 10 nucleotides align to TRBD2. Germline V gene data show CDR1 as MNHEY and CDR2 as SVGEGT. The CDR3 is 16 amino acids. The V and J ends lost 5 bases and 0 bases, in that order; junction bases with no gene match: 7. The CDR3, as DNA: TGTGCCAGCAGTACAAGTCTAGCGGGGGCCTCCTACGAGCAGTACTTC. Residues: CASSTSLAGASYEQYF.

This clonotype was recorded a few times. The chain joins TRBV6-2 or TRBV6-3 to TRBJ1-2, with 10 bases aligning to TRBD1. Germline loops: CDR1 MNHEY, CDR2 SVGEGT. With V trimmed by 4 bases and J by 2 bases, 7 bases remained unmatched. This CDR3 has 16 residues. CDR3 sequence reads: CASSFTRTGGNYGYTF. Here the CDR3 DNA reads TGTGCCAGCAGTTTTACGAGGACAGGGGGGAACTATGGCTACACCTTC.

This clonotype was seen a handful of times. The junction and the germline gene differ at one end; a read error may be behind it. The rearrangement joins TRBV29-1 to TRBJ2-7; tentatively, D is TRBD2 (5 bases). CDR3 size: 11 residues. CDR1 and CDR2 from the germline V gene are SQVTM and ANQGSEA. The CDR3 nucleotides read TGCAGCGTGCGTTTCGACTACAAGCAGTACTTC. Residues: CSVRFDYKQYF.

The chain employs TRBV29-1 and TRBJ2-2; TRBD2 might be the D (6 bases). The CDR3 covers 14 residues. Trimming removed 7 bases at V and 6 bases at J, with 18 bases between. Germline V CDR1 and CDR2: SQVTM, ANQGSEA. The chain's CDR3 is CSAPLGGSAGELFF. CDR3 coding DNA: TGCAGCGCCCCGCTGGGGGGAAGCGCCGGGGAGCTGTTTTTT.

In its sample, this clonotype was seen a few times. This chain joins TRBV29-1 and TRBJ1-2, with D possibly being TRBD1 (5 bases). V was cut by 7 bases and J by 0 bases, with 15 bases left in between. The CDR3 spans 14 residues. Germline-derived CDR1 and CDR2 are SQVTM and ANQGSEA. The CDR3 DNA follows: TGCAGCGCGGGCGCTTGGGGGGCTAACTATGGCTACACCTTC. Translated: CSAGAWGANYGYTF. Full variable domain (remainder filled in from reference TRBV29-1 and TRBJ1-2): SAVISQKPSRDICQRGTSLTIQCQVDSQVTMMFWYRQQPGQSLTLIATANQGSEATYESGFVIDKFPISRPNLTFSTLTVSNMSPEDSSIYLCSAGAWGANYGYTFGSGTRLTVV.

This clonotype was detected only a few times. The rearrangement uses TRBV12-3 or TRBV12-4 and TRBJ1-2; perhaps TRBD1 as D (5 bases). The CDR3 covers 13 residues. V lost 8 bases and J 4 bases, leaving 14 bases between the germline ends. The CDR3 sequence: CASQPRGGYGYTF. CDR3 DNA sequence: TGTGCCAGCCAGCCTCGGGGGGGCTATGGCTACACCTTC.

The chain couples TRBV9 to TRBJ1-3, with unresolved D. V was trimmed by 0 bases and J by 4 bases, leaving 5 bases between them. The CDR3 consists of 13 residues. The germline CDR1 and CDR2 sequences are SGDLS and YYNGEE. The DNA of the CDR3 is TGTGCCAGCAGCGTAGACGGAGGAAACACCATATATTTT. Protein sequence: CASSVDGGNTIYF.

The chain recombines TRBV5-1 with TRBJ1-1; 10 bases fit TRBD1. Germline V gene data show CDR1 as SGHRS and CDR2 as YFSETQ. This CDR3 is built from 15 residues. V lost 3 bases and J lost 7; bases outside the gene matches: 9. CDR3 sequence: CASSSTGTGVDEAFF. In DNA form, the CDR3 reads TGCGCCAGCAGCTCCACCGGGACAGGGGTAGATGAAGCTTTCTTT.

This clonotype was detected a few times. The chain carries TRBV12-3 or TRBV12-4 and TRBJ1-1, with no clear D. Trimming cost V 7 bases and J 6 bases, with 12 bases left between them. This CDR3 contains 12 residues. The CDR3 nucleotides read TGTGCCAGCACCATCGGAGGCCCTGAAGCTTTCTTT. This codes for CASTIGGPEAFF.

This clonotype occurred many times. The CDR3 protein is CSAIKGSETQYF. CDR3 bases: TGCAGTGCTATCAAGGGATCGGAGACCCAGTACTTC. The chain recombines TRBV20-1 with TRBJ2-5, with D unresolved. Deletions cut 4 bases from V and 5 bases from J, with 11 bases between. The CDR3 spans 12 residues. Germline V gives CDR1 DFQATT, CDR2 SNEGSKA (reference sequence).

About this clonotype: The junction shows a germline mismatch at one end, possibly a read error. CDR3 protein: CSARQGLNTETFF. CDR3 DNA: TGCAGTGCCCGACAGGGTTTGAACACTGAAACTTTCTTT. The chain recombines TRBV20-1 with TRBJ1-1; the match to TRBD1 covers 7 bases. The CDR3 sequence is 13 residues long. Germline lookup yields CDR1 DFQATT and CDR2 SNEGSKA (reference sequence).

This clonotype came up a few times. The chain carries TRBV7-2 and TRBJ2-5; D remains ambiguous. V was clipped by 1 base and J by 4 bases, with 10 bases between them. Germline-derived CDR1 and CDR2 are SGHTA and FQGNSA. This CDR3 is built from 14 residues. This CDR3 reads CASSLDTIGETQYF. In nucleotides, the CDR3 is TGTGCCAGCAGCTTAGACACCATCGGAGAGACCCAGTACTTC.

This clonotype occurred a few times. The chain carries TRBV29-1 and TRBJ2-6; TRBD1 matches 8 bases. This CDR3 spans 15 amino acids. V trimming: 1 base; J trimming: 3 bases; junction bases outside the gene matches: 2. The germline V gene has CDR1 SQVTM and CDR2 ANQGSEA. Here the CDR3 reads CSVEGQGFGANVLTF. The CDR3 DNA follows: TGCAGCGTTGAAGGACAGGGGTTTGGGGCCAACGTCCTGACTTTC.